The clone carrying this T cell receptor (beta chain) was detected only a few times. Its antigen remains unknown. The record originates from a study of CD8 T cells in ankylosing spondylitis. Trimming took off 3 bases at V and 6 bases at J, with 9 bases between the two ends. The CDR3 is made up of 13 amino acids. CDR1 and CDR2 (germline): WNHNN, SYGVQD (reference sequence). Findings of the study overall: Within ankylosing spondylitis blood, a TCR beta motif made up of eight highly homologous variants appeared to be characteristic. Reactive arthritis synovial fluid and blood were previously reported to contain some motif variants.

Researchers built TCR beta libraries using quantitative 5'-RACE with molecular barcodes. TCRdb re-derived calls from the 5' RACE reads in MiXCR, one entry per CDR3 protein. The top ten hold 0.89% of the sample, which has 350,000 to 550,000 distinct CDR3 sequences, 25% to 30% seen once. V and J are TRBV10-1 and TRBJ2-1, with D unclear. This clonotype was obtained from a male donor with ankylosing spondylitis. Sequencing was done on a sample of blood, either unsorted or a sorted T cell fraction (not recorded which). CDR3 DNA sequence: TGCGCCAGCAGTGAAACGTCTACCAATGAGCAGTTCTTC. It specifies CASSETSTNEQFF.